What follows describes a single TCR beta chain. After removal of 9 bases from V and 3 bases from J, the junction contained 10 bases not matched to a gene. Germline V gene sequence: CDR1 LNHDA, CDR2 SQIVND (reference sequence). The CDR3 length is 14 residues. This sample is drawn from a study of blood T cell repertoires in COVID-19. Study information: Researchers got acute and convalescent COVID-19 samples from the United States, Italy and Spain.

The study recruited people aged 18 to 89 years across around 23 US areas. TCRdb's copy holds only in-frame clones and misses some; the assay was immunoSEQ multiplex PCR. The sample holds hundreds of thousands of clones; about nine tenths are singletons and the top ten take about 0.95%. The chain recombines TRBV19 with TRBJ1-2; 7 positions match TRBD1. This TCR was recovered from a man aged 50-59 years who had been exposed to COVID-19. The source material was PBMCs or T cells enriched from blood (not recorded which). CDR3 bases: TGTGCCAGCTCCGGGACAGCGATACACTATGGCTACACCTTC. This encodes CASSGTAIHYGYTF.